A single sample gave rise to the 12 T cell receptor beta chains below, sequenced in a study of cytomegalovirus exposure and HLA in healthy donors. Assay used: immunoSEQ multiplex PCR; TCRdb lists only in-frame clones, some missing. The top ten clones hold around 6.3% of a sample with about 98,000 clones, roughly nine tenths of them seen once. Sequenced sample: PBMCs. The receptors derive from a man between 18 and 29 years old in good health and CMV-seropositive.

The J gene is TRBJ2-7, the V gene TRBV4-1, with TRBD1 matching over 11 bases. The junction had 6 bases not matched to a gene; V was cut back by 4 bases and J by 4 bases. There are 15 residues in the CDR3. Germline V gives CDR1 MGHRA, CDR2 YSYEKL. CDR3 nucleotide sequence: TGCGCCAGCAGCCCCGGACAGGGGGCTACTTACGAGCAGTACTTC. As protein: CASSPGQGATYEQYF.

This chain joins TRBV27 and TRBJ2-7, with 7 bases lining up with TRBD2. With 6 bases clipped from V and 1 base from J, the junction kept 6 bases outside the gene matches. The CDR3 totals 14 residues. Germline V gene data show CDR1 as MNHEY and CDR2 as SMNVEV (reference sequence). The chain's CDR3 is CASRQRGESYEQYF. CDR3 nucleotides: TGTGCCAGCAGACAGCGGGGTGAATCCTACGAGCAGTACTTC.

This clone was seen only once. The chain's CDR3 is CASSLVRPGETQYF. In nucleotides, the CDR3 is TGTGCCAGCAGCTTAGTTCGACCGGGAGAGACCCAGTACTTC. The rearrangement links TRBV7-9 to TRBJ2-5; D remains unclear. The CDR3 spans 14 residues. Germline V gene lookup returns CDR1 SEHNR and CDR2 FQNEAQ (reference sequence). The V gene lost 1 base and the J gene lost 4 bases, with 10 bases spanning the gap. Complete variable domain (other parts from reference TRBV7-9 and TRBJ2-5): DTGVSQNPRHKITKRGQNVTFRCDPISEHNRLYWYRQTLGQGPEFLTYFQNEAQLEKSRLLSDRFSAERPKGSFSTLEIQRTEQGDSAMYLCASSLVRPGETQYFGPGTRLLVL.

The chain recombines TRBV6-6 with TRBJ2-7; D may be TRBD2 (6 bases). Germline lookup yields CDR1 MNHNY and CDR2 SVGAGI (reference sequence). This CDR3 spans 15 amino acids. The V end was cut by 6 bases, the J end by 5 bases, with 20 bases between. The CDR3 DNA sequence: TGTGCCAGCAGCGCTACAGGAGGGCTGGTGGACGAGCAGTACTTC. It specifies CASSATGGLVDEQYF.

In this sample, this clone turned up once. Other DNA sequences of this sample code for an identical CDR3. The chain links TRBV6-5 to TRBJ2-2; tentative D call: TRBD1 (6 bases). The CDR3 has 15 amino acids. Trimming stripped 3 bases from V and 2 bases from J, with 10 bases between. Germline CDR1 reads MNHEY; CDR2 reads SVGAGI. Here the CDR3 reads CASSYLGGNTGELFF. The CDR3 DNA sequence: TGTGCCAGCAGTTATTTAGGGGGAAACACCGGGGAGCTGTTTTTT.

V is TRBV9 and J is TRBJ1-2; D is unresolved. Trimming cost V 0 bases and J 7 bases, with 19 bases left between them. The CDR3 is made up of 16 amino acids. Germline CDR1 and CDR2: SGDLS and YYNGEE. CDR3 amino acids: CASSVGRAREWGGYTF. The CDR3 bases are TGTGCCAGCAGCGTAGGGCGGGCCCGAGAGTGGGGTGGCTACACCTTC.

J is TRBJ1-1 and V is TRBV11-2, with 8 bases that match TRBD1. Germline values: CDR1 SGHAT, CDR2 FQNNGV. Trimming took 2 bases from V and 3 from J; bases not matched to a gene: 17. The CDR3 runs 19 residues. The CDR3 here is CASSLRDRGRVEQDTEAFF. CDR3 sequence (DNA): TGTGCCAGCAGCTTACGAGACAGGGGCCGGGTAGAACAGGACACTGAAGCTTTCTTT. Variable domain in full (rest from reference TRBV11-2 and TRBJ1-1): EAGVAQSPRYKIIEKRQSVAFWCNPISGHATLYWYQQILGQGPKLLIQFQNNGVVDDSQLPKDRFSAERLKGVDSTLKIQPAKLEDSAVYLCASSLRDRGRVEQDTEAFFGQGTRLTVV.

The chain couples TRBV29-1 to TRBJ2-3, with 10 bases aligning to TRBD2. The CDR3 covers 16 residues. Germline V lookup: CDR1 SQVTM, CDR2 ANQGSEA. V gave up 1 base and J gave up 0 bases; unmatched junction bases: 4. CDR3 sequence reads: CSVEGGLARSTDTQYF. DNA for the CDR3: TGCAGCGTTGAAGGGGGACTAGCGAGAAGCACAGATACGCAGTATTTT.

The V call is TRBV18, the J call TRBJ2-7, with 11 positions matching TRBD1. This CDR3 contains 17 residues. With V trimmed by 0 bases and J by 4 bases, 8 bases remained unmatched. Germline assignment: CDR1 KGHSH and CDR2 LQKENI. CDR3 bases: TGTGCCAGCTCACCACCTACGGGACAGGGGGACCGGTACGAGCAGTACTTC. Translation: CASSPPTGQGDRYEQYF.

In this sample, this clone turned up a few times. The gene calls are TRBV7-9 and TRBJ2-1; a weak D match, TRBD1 (6 bases). The V end lost 7 bases, the J end lost 12 bases, and 16 bases lay between the germline ends. Germline V gene sequence: CDR1 SEHNR, CDR2 FQNEAQ (reference sequence). This CDR3 spans 12 amino acids. In DNA, the CDR3 is TGTGCCAGCAACCCCCCAGGGGAAGGGCAGTTCTTC. This sequence encodes CASNPPGEGQFF.

V is TRBV6-6 and J is TRBJ2-7; D is possibly TRBD1 (6 bases). The CDR3 length is 14 residues. Germline assignment: CDR1 MNHNY and CDR2 SVGAGI (reference sequence). Trimming cost V 0 bases and J 2 bases, with 8 bases left between them. CDR3 DNA sequence: TGTGCCAGCAGTTACTCTGGACAGACCTACGAGCAGTACTTC. Translating it yields CASSYSGQTYEQYF.

This clone is a singleton in its sample. V is TRBV29-1 and J is TRBJ2-5; 13 bases align to TRBD2. CDR3 size: 19 residues. CDR1 SQVTM and CDR2 ANQGSEA come from the germline V gene. Unmatched junction bases numbered 16, after V lost 6 bases and J lost 0 bases. The CDR3 DNA sequence: TGCAGCGTCAAACCCCTCCCAACGACTAGCGGGGGGTACCAAGAGACCCAGTACTTC. This codes for CSVKPLPTTSGGYQETQYF.